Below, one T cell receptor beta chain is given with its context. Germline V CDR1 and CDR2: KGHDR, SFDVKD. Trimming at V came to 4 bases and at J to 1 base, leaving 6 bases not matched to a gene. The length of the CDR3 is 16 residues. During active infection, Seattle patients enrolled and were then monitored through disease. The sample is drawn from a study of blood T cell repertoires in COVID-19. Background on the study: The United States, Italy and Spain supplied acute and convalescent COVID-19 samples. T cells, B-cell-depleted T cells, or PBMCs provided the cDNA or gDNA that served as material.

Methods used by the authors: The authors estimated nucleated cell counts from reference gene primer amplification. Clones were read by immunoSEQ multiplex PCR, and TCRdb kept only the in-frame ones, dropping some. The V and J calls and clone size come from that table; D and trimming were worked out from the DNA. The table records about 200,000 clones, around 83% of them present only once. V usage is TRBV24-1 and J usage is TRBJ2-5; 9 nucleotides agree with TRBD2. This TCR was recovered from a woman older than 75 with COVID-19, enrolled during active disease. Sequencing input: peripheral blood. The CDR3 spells CATSDTTTSGQETQYF. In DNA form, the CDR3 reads TGTGCCACCAGTGACACAACGACTAGCGGCCAAGAGACCCAGTACTTC.